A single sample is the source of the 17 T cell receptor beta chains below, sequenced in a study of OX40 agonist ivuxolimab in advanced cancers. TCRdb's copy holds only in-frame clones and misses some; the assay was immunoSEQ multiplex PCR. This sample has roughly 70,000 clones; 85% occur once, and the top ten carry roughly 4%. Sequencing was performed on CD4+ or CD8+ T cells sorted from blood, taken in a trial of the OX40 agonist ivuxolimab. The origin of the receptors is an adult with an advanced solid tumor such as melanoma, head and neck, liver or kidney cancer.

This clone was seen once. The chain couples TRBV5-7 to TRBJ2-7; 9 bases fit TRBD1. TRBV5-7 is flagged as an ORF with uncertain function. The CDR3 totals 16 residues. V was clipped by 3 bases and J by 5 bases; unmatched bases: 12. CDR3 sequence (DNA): TGTGCCAGCAGCTCCCCCACAGGGGGCGCGGCCGACGAGCAGTACTTC. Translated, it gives CASSSPTGGAADEQYF.

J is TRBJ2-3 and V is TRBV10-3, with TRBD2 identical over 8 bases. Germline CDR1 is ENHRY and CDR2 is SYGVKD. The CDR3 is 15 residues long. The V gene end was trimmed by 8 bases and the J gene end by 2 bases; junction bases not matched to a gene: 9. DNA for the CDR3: TGTGCCATCGATAGCGGGACGCGGAACACAGATACGCAGTATTTT. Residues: CAIDSGTRNTDTQYF.

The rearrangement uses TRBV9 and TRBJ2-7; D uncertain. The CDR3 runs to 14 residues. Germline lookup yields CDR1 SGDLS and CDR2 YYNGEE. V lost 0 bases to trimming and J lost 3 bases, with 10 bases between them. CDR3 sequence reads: CASSVEGYGYEQYF. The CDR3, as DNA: TGTGCCAGCAGCGTAGAAGGGTACGGCTACGAGCAGTACTTC.

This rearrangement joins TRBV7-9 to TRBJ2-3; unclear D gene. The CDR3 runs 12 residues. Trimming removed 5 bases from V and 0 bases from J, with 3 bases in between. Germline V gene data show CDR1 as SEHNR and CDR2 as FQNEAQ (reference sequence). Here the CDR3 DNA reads TGTGCCAGCAGCCTCAGCACAGATACGCAGTATTTT. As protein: CASSLSTDTQYF.

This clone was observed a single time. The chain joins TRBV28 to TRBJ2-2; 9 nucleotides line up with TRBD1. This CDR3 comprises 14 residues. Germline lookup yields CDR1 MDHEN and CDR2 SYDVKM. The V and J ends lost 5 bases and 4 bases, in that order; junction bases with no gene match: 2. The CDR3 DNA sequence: TGTGCCAGCAGTCGACAGGGGGGCACCGGGGAGCTGTTTTTT. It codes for CASSRQGGTGELFF.

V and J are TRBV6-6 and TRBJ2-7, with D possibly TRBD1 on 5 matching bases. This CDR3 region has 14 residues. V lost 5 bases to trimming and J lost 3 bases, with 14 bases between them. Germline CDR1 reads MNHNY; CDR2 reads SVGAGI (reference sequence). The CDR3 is CASSLPTALYEQYF. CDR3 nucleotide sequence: TGTGCCAGCAGTCTCCCGACAGCCCTCTACGAGCAGTACTTC.

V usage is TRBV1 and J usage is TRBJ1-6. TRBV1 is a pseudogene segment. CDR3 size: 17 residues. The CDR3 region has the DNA TGCACCAGCAGCCGACCAGACAGGGAGGGTTATAATTCACCCCTCCACTTT. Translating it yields CTSSRPDREGYNSPLHF.

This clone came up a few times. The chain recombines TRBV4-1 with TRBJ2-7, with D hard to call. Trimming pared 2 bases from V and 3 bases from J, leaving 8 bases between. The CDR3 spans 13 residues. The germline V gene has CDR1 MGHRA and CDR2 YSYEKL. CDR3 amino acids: CASSQLPGYEQYF. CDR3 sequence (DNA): TGCGCCAGCAGCCAACTCCCCGGCTACGAGCAGTACTTC.

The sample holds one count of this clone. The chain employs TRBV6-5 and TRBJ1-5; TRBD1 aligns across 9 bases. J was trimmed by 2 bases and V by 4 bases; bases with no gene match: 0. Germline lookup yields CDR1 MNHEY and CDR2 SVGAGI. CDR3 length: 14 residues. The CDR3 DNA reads TGTGCCAGCAGTTGGACAGGGGGCAATCAGCCCCAGCATTTT. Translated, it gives CASSWTGGNQPQHF.

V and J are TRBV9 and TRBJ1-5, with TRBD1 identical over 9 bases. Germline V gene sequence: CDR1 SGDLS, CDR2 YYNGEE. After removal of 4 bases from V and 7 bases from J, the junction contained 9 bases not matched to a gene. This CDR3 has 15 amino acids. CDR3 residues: CASSPTGGEVQPQHF. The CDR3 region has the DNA TGTGCCAGCAGCCCGACAGGGGGGGAGGTACAGCCCCAGCATTTT. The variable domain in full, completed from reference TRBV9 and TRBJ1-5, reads DSGVTQTPKHLITATGQRVTLRCSPRSGDLSVYWYQQSLDQGLQFLIQYYNGEERAKGNILERFSAQQFPDLHSELNLSSLELGDSALYFCASSPTGGEVQPQHFGDGTRLSIL.

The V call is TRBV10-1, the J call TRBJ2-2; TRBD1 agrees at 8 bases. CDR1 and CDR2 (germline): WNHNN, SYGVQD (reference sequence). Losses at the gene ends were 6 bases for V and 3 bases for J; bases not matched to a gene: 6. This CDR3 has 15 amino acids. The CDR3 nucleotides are TGCGCCAGCAGCCCCGGGGACAGGCACACCGGGGAGCTGTTTTTT. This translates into CASSPGDRHTGELFF.

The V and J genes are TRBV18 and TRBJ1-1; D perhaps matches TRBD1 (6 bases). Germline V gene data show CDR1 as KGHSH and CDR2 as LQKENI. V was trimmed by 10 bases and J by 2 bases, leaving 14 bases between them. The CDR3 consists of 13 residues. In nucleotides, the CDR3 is TGTGCCACCGGGCAGGGGAGTAACACTGAAGCTTTCTTT. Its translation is CATGQGSNTEAFF. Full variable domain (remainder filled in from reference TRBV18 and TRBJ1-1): NAGVMQNPRHLVRRRGQEARLRCSPMKGHSHVYWYRQLPEEGLKFMVYLQKENIIDESGMPKERFSAEFPKEGPSILRIQQVVRGDSAAYFCATGQGSNTEAFFGQGTRLTVV.

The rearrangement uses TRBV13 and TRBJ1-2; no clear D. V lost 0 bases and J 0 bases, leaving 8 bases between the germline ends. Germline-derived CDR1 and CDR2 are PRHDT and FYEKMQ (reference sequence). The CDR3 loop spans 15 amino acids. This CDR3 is CASSLGRLPNYGYTF. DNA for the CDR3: TGTGCCAGCAGCTTAGGACGGTTGCCTAACTATGGCTACACCTTC.

The CDR3 bases are TGTGCCAGCAGCCAACTAGCGGGGGAATCAGATACGCAGTATTTT. It encodes CASSQLAGESDTQYF. The chain recombines TRBV7-9 with TRBJ2-3; 11 bases agree with TRBD2. Unmatched junction bases numbered 5, after V lost 5 bases and J lost 4 bases. Germline V gene data show CDR1 as SEHNR and CDR2 as FQNEAQ (reference sequence). The CDR3 loop spans 15 amino acids. Together with reference TRBV7-9 and TRBJ2-3, the CDR3 gives the full variable domain: DTGVSQNPRHKITKRGQNVTFRCDPISEHNRLYWYRQTLGQGPEFLTYFQNEAQLEKSRLLSDRFSAERPKGSFSTLEIQRTEQGDSAMYLCASSQLAGESDTQYFGPGTRLTVL.

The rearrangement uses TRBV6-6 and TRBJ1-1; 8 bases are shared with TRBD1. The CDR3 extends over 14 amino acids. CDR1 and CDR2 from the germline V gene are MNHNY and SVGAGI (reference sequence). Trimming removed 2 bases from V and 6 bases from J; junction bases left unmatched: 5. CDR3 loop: CASSYLGTGAEAFF. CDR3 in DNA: TGTGCCAGCAGTTACCTCGGGACAGGAGCTGAAGCTTTCTTT.

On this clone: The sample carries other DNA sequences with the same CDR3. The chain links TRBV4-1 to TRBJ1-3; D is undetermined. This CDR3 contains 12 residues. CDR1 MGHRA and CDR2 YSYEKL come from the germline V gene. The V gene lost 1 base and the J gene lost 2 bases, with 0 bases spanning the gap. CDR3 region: CASSQAGNTIYF. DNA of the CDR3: TGCGCCAGCAGCCAAGCTGGAAACACCATATATTTT.

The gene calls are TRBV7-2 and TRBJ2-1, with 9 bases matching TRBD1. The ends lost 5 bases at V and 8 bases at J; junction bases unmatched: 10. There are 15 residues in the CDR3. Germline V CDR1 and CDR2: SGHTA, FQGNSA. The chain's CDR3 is CASSTGQGRGDEQFF. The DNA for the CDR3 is TGTGCCAGCAGCACCGGACAGGGGAGGGGCGATGAGCAGTTCTTC.